The clone carrying this T cell receptor (beta chain) was seen only once. This specimen comes from a study of blood T cell repertoires in COVID-19. Study-level background: Spain, Italy and the United States supplied samples that represented acute and convalescent COVID-19.

Generated by immunoSEQ multiplex PCR, the TCRdb table keeps only in-frame clones and is missing some. The sample records more than 350,000 clones, approximately 90% being singletons. CDR1 is MGHRA, CDR2 YSYEKL, per germline. The CDR3 extends over 17 amino acids. V dropped 3 bases and J dropped 7; count of bases not matched to a gene: 15. This receptor was obtained from a woman aged 18-29 years who had been exposed to COVID-19. The V gene is TRBV4-1, the J gene TRBJ2-1, with 7 bases that match TRBD1. Sequencing used PBMCs or T cells enriched from blood (not recorded which). This CDR3 reads CASSQHPGQKAANEQFF. In DNA, the CDR3 is TGCGCCAGCAGCCAGCACCCGGGACAGAAGGCAGCAAATGAGCAGTTCTTC.